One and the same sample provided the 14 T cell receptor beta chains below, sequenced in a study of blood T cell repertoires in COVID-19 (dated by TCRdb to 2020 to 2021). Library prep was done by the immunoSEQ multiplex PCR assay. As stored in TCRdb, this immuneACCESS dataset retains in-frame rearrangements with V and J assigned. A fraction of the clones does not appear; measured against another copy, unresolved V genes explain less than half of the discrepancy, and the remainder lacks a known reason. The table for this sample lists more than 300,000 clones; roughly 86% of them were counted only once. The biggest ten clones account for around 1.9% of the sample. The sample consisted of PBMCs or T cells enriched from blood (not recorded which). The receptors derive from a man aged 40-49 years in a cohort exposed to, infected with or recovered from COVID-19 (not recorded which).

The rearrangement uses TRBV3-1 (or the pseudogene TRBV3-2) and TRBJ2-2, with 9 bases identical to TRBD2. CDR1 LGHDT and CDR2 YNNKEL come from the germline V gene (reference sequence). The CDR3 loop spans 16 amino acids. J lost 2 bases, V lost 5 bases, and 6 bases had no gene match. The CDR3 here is CASSKGLALNTGELFF. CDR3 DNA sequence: TGTGCCAGCAGCAAAGGACTAGCGCTAAACACCGGGGAGCTGTTTTTT.

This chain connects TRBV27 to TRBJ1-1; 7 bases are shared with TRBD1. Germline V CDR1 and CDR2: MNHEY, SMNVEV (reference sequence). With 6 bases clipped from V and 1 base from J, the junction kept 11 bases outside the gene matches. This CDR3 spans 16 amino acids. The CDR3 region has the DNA TGTGCCAGCAGCTTCGACAGGGCGTCTGGGAACACTGAAGCTTTCTTT. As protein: CASSFDRASGNTEAFF.

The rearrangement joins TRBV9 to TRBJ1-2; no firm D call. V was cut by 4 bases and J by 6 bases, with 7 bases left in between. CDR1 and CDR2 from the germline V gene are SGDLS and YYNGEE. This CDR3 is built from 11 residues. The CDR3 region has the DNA TGTGCCAGCAGCCCCGGGGATGGCTACACCTTC. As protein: CASSPGDGYTF.

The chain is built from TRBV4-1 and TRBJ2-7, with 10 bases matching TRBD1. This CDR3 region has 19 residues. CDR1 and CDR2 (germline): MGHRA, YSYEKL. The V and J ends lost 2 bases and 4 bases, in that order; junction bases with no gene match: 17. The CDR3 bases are TGCGCCAGCAGCCAAAATTTACTCTTCCGACAGGGGGCCCTTTACGAGCAGTACTTC. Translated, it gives CASSQNLLFRQGALYEQYF.

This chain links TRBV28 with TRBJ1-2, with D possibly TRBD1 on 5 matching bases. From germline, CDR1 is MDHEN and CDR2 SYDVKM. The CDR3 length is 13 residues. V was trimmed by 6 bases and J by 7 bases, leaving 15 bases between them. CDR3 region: CASRYRGGVGYTF. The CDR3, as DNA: TGTGCCAGCAGATACCGTGGGGGGGTTGGCTACACCTTC.

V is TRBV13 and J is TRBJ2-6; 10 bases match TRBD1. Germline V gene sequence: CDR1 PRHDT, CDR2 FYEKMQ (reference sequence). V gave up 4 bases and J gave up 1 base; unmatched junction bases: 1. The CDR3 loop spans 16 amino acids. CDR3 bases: TGTGCCAGCAGCTGGGACAGGGGATCTGGGGCCAACGTCCTGACTTTC. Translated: CASSWDRGSGANVLTF.

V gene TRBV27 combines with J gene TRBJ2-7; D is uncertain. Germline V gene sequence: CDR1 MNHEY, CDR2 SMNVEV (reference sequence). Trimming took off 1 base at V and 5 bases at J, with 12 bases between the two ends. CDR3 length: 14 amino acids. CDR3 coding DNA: TGTGCCAGCAGTTTATTCAGCCCTACTAACGAGCAGTACTTC. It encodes CASSLFSPTNEQYF.

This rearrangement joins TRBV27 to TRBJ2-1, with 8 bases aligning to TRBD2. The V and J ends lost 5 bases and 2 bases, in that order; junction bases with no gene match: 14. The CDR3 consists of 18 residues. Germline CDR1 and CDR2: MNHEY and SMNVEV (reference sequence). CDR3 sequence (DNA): TGTGCCAGCAGTCCATTGACGCTAGCGGGTACGGCCTACAATGAGCAGTTCTTC. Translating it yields CASSPLTLAGTAYNEQFF.

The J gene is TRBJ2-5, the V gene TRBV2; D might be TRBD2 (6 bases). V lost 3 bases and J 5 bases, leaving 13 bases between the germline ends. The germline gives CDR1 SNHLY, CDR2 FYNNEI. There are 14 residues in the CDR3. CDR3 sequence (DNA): TGTGCCAGCAGTGACCCCTCTAGCGCGGAGACCCAGTACTTC. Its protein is CASSDPSSAETQYF.

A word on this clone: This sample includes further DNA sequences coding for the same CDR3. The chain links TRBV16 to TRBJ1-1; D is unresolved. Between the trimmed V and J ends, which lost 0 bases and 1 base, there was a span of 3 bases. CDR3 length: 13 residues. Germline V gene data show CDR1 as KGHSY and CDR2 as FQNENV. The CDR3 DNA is TGTGCCAGCAGCCAATCCAGGAACACTGAAGCTTTCTTT. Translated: CASSQSRNTEAFF.

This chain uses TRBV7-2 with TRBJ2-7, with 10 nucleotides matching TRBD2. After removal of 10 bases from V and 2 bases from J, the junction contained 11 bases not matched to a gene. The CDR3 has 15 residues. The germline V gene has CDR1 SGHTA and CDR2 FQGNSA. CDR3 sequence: CATNGPSGSPYEQYF. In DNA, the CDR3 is TGTGCCACCAACGGGCCTAGCGGGAGTCCCTACGAGCAGTACTTC. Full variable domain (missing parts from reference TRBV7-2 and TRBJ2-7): GAGVSQSPSNKVTEKGKDVELRCDPISGHTALYWYRQSLGQGLEFLIYFQGNSAPDKSGLPSDRFSAERTGGSVSTLTIQRTQQEDSAVYLCATNGPSGSPYEQYFGPGTRLTVT.

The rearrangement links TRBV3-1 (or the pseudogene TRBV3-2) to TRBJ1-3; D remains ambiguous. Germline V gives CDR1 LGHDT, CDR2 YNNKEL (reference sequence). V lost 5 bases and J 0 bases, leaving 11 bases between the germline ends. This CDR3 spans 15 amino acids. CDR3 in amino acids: CASSYDMSSGNTIYF. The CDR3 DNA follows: TGTGCCAGCAGCTATGACATGAGCTCTGGAAACACCATATATTTT.

This CDR3 reads CASSSGQDYGYTF. The DNA of the CDR3 is TGCGCCAGCAGCTCGGGACAGGACTATGGCTACACCTTC. The V gene is TRBV5-1, the J gene TRBJ1-2; 8 bases agree with TRBD1. V trimming: 3 bases; J trimming: 3 bases; junction bases outside the gene matches: 1. The CDR3 length is 13 residues. CDR1 is SGHRS and CDR2 is YFSETQ in the germline V gene.

The DNA for the CDR3 is TGTGCCAGCAGCGCACTAGCGGGGGTTTACAATGAGCAGTTCTTC. Translation gives CASSALAGVYNEQFF. The chain has TRBV11-2 and TRBJ2-1, with 11 bases matching TRBD2. The CDR3 runs to 15 residues. After removal of 5 bases from V and 4 bases from J, the junction contained 4 bases not matched to a gene. CDR1 and CDR2 (germline): SGHAT, FQNNGV. Complete variable domain (other parts from reference TRBV11-2 and TRBJ2-1): EAGVAQSPRYKIIEKRQSVAFWCNPISGHATLYWYQQILGQGPKLLIQFQNNGVVDDSQLPKDRFSAERLKGVDSTLKIQPAKLEDSAVYLCASSALAGVYNEQFFGPGTRLTVL.